The 22 T cell receptor beta chains below come from one sample, sequenced in a study of PD-1 blockade in classical Hodgkin lymphoma. Only in-frame clones appear in the TCRdb table, and some are missing; sequencing was by immunoSEQ multiplex PCR. Of roughly 16,000 clones in the sample, 75% to 85% were seen once. Autologous stem cell transplantation was followed by relapse in every patient, and brentuximab vedotin exposure varied. Sequencing used peripheral blood mononuclear cells (PBMCs), obtained at baseline. These receptors all stem from a human donor with classical Hodgkin lymphoma.

This rearrangement joins TRBV27 to TRBJ1-5; no definite D call. The CDR3 is made up of 16 amino acids. V was pared by 0 bases and J by 2 bases, with 11 bases between. Germline V gene lookup returns CDR1 MNHEY and CDR2 SMNVEV (reference sequence). CDR3 protein: CASSLSWGSGNQPQHF. The DNA of the CDR3 is TGTGCCAGCAGTTTATCGTGGGGTTCGGGCAATCAGCCCCAGCATTTT.

The chain has TRBV28 and TRBJ2-5; the match to TRBD2 covers 10 bases. The germline gives CDR1 MDHEN, CDR2 SYDVKM. The CDR3 totals 15 residues. Trimming took 6 bases from V and 5 from J; bases not matched to a gene: 9. The CDR3 bases are TGTGCCAGCAGCTTTCCTAGCGGGGGTAGGGAGACCCAGTACTTC. Encoded protein: CASSFPSGGRETQYF.

The chain employs TRBV27 and TRBJ2-5; 11 positions match TRBD1. V shed 5 bases, J shed 5 bases, and the junction held 16 bases outside the gene matches. CDR1 MNHEY and CDR2 SMNVEV come from the germline V gene (reference sequence). CDR3 length equals 18 residues. CDR3 sequence: CASSHPFRTGGARETQYF. The CDR3 coding sequence is TGTGCCAGCAGTCACCCTTTTAGGACAGGGGGCGCCAGGGAGACCCAGTACTTC.

V gene TRBV11-1 combines with J gene TRBJ2-7, with D perhaps matching TRBD2 (5 bases). The V end was cut by 1 base, the J end by 2 bases, with 12 bases between. The germline CDR1 and CDR2 sequences are SGHAT and FQDESV (reference sequence). The CDR3 is 15 residues long. CDR3 sequence reads: CASSLEAVGAYEQYF. In nucleotides, the CDR3 is TGTGCCAGCAGCTTAGAGGCCGTCGGGGCCTACGAGCAGTACTTC.

The chain recombines TRBV30 with TRBJ1-2; 11 nucleotides agree with TRBD1. The J segment lost 8 bases and the V segment lost 3 bases, leaving 8 bases of the junction unmatched. The germline gives CDR1 GTSNPN, CDR2 SVGIG (reference sequence). The CDR3 runs 14 residues. This chain's CDR3 is CAWRELDRGLGYTF. In DNA form, the CDR3 reads TGTGCCTGGAGAGAGTTGGACAGGGGGCTCGGCTACACCTTC.

This clone has just one count. The chain carries TRBV9 and TRBJ2-1; 10 bases map to TRBD2. The CDR3 has 15 residues. Looked up from germline, CDR1 is SGDLS and CDR2 is YYNGEE. Germline trimming cut 3 bases from V and 3 bases from J; bases unmatched to any gene: 3. The CDR3 DNA sequence: TGTGCCAGCAGCGCCCTAGCGGGAGACTACAATGAGCAGTTCTTC. As protein: CASSALAGDYNEQFF.

The genes are TRBV7-9 and TRBJ2-5, with D perhaps assigned TRBD1 or TRBD2 (5 bases each). Germline values: CDR1 SEHNR, CDR2 FQNEAQ (reference sequence). Trimming left V 5 bases short and J 5 bases short, with 24 bases between. CDR3 length: 17 amino acids. CDR3 coding DNA: TGTGCCAGCAGCCCCGGCTGGGGACGGAGTGGGGAGGAGACCCAGTACTTC. This gives the protein CASSPGWGRSGEETQYF.

This clone qualifies as medium-sized. V gene TRBV27 combines with J gene TRBJ1-5; D is undetermined. Trimming shortened V by 3 bases and J by 2 bases, and 14 bases separated the two germline ends. CDR1 is MNHEY and CDR2 is SMNVEV in the germline V gene (reference sequence). This CDR3 region has 16 residues. The chain's CDR3 is CASSLTGPKGNQPQHF. The DNA of the CDR3 is TGTGCCAGCAGTTTGACGGGTCCTAAGGGCAATCAGCCCCAGCATTTT.

This chain joins TRBV7-9 and TRBJ1-2; unclear D gene. With 4 bases removed from V and 7 bases from J, the gap between germline ends came to 16 bases. The CDR3 is made up of 14 amino acids. Germline-derived CDR1 and CDR2 are SEHNR and FQNEAQ (reference sequence). The DNA of the CDR3 is TGTGCCAGCAGCTCAAGCGCGCCTAGGTCTGGCTACACCTTC. Translation: CASSSSAPRSGYTF.

The chain joins TRBV5-1 to TRBJ2-7, with D perhaps TRBD2 (5 bases). The germline V and J ends were trimmed by 4 bases and 4 bases, with 9 bases remaining between them. The CDR3 is 12 amino acids. Germline V gives CDR1 SGHRS, CDR2 YFSETQ. The DNA for the CDR3 is TGCGCCAGCAGCCCCTCGGGGTACGAGCAGTACTTC. Translation gives CASSPSGYEQYF.

This clone was counted between two and nine times. The chain joins TRBV5-3 to TRBJ1-1, with 8 bases matching TRBD1. TRBV5-3 is identified as an open reading frame with a role that is uncertain. The CDR3 is 13 amino acids. With V trimmed by 2 bases and J by 4 bases, 1 base remained unmatched. CDR3 amino acids: CARSLGQGTEAFF. CDR3 sequence (DNA): TGTGCCAGAAGCTTAGGACAGGGCACTGAAGCTTTCTTT.

By proportion, this clone is medium-sized (0.01 to 0.1%). The chain has TRBV7-2 and TRBJ1-5; no definite D call. With 1 base removed from V and 2 bases from J, the gap between germline ends came to 9 bases. This CDR3 has 15 residues. CDR1 is SGHTA and CDR2 is FQGNSA in the germline V gene. Here the CDR3 reads CASSLGGKGNQPQHF. DNA for the CDR3: TGTGCCAGCAGCTTAGGAGGGAAGGGCAATCAGCCCCAGCATTTT.

The genes are TRBV5-1 and TRBJ1-1; 7 positions agree with TRBD1. CDR1 is SGHRS, CDR2 YFSETQ, per germline. This CDR3 region has 16 residues. Trimming cost V 0 bases and J 5 bases; bases outside gene matches: 10. The CDR3 DNA follows: TGCGCCAGCAGCTTGGTGGCAGGGGGAGGCCGTACTGAAGCTTTCTTT. This sequence encodes CASSLVAGGGRTEAFF.

This chain connects TRBV11-1 to TRBJ1-1, with unresolved D. V was shortened by 5 bases and J by 3 bases, with 10 bases between the two germline ends. This CDR3 comprises 13 residues. Per germline, CDR1 SGHAT and CDR2 FQDESV (reference sequence). CDR3 amino acids: CASSVGLYTEAFF. The DNA for the CDR3 is TGTGCCAGCAGCGTAGGACTGTACACTGAAGCTTTCTTT.

V is TRBV19 and J is TRBJ2-7, with a possible D match to TRBD2 (6 bases). The length of the CDR3 is 13 residues. Germline CDR1 is LNHDA and CDR2 is SQIVND (reference sequence). Trimming cost V 3 bases and J 6 bases, with 12 bases left between them. For the CDR3, the DNA is TGTGCCAGTAGTATCCAGTTGGGGGGCGAGCAGTACTTC. Its protein is CASSIQLGGEQYF.

This chain connects TRBV7-9 to TRBJ1-5; D possibly corresponds to TRBD1 (5 bases). There are 15 residues in the CDR3. From germline, CDR1 is SEHNR and CDR2 FQNEAQ (reference sequence). V lost 4 bases, J lost 5 bases, and 15 bases lay in between. This CDR3 reads CASSSTGRDHQPQHF. The CDR3 bases are TGTGCCAGCAGCTCCACGGGCAGGGACCATCAGCCCCAGCATTTT.

The chain couples TRBV7-9 to TRBJ1-1; D not resolved. Germline-derived CDR1 and CDR2 are SEHNR and FQNEAQ (reference sequence). Trimming took 2 bases from V and 4 from J, leaving 11 bases between them. This CDR3 comprises 14 residues. The chain's CDR3 is CASSLLEGGTEAFF. CDR3 DNA sequence: TGTGCCAGCAGCTTATTGGAGGGTGGCACTGAAGCTTTCTTT.

This rearrangement joins TRBV7-8 to TRBJ2-4; 7 nucleotides match TRBD1. Germline loops: CDR1 SGHVS, CDR2 FQNEAQ. V was clipped by 5 bases and J by 1 base; unmatched bases: 14. The CDR3 runs 18 residues. In DNA, the CDR3 is TGTGCCAGCAGCCTCCCCTATGATGAGGGGGCGGCCAAAAACATTCAGTACTTC. Residues: CASSLPYDEGAAKNIQYF.

The rearrangement joins TRBV6-6 to TRBJ2-7; D remains unclear. V was clipped by 5 bases and J by 4 bases, with 12 bases between them. CDR3 size: 13 residues. Germline values: CDR1 MNHNY, CDR2 SVGAGI (reference sequence). The CDR3 spells CASSHSTSYEQYF. The CDR3 DNA reads as TGTGCCAGCAGTCATTCTACGTCGTACGAGCAGTACTTC.

The chain carries TRBV10-1 and TRBJ2-1; no definite D call. The CDR3 loop spans 13 amino acids. V lost 5 bases to trimming and J lost 8 bases, with 13 bases between them. CDR1 and CDR2 from the germline V gene are WNHNN and SYGVQD (reference sequence). The DNA for the CDR3 is TGCGCCAGCAGTTTGATGATAGGCGATGAGCAGTTCTTC. Protein sequence: CASSLMIGDEQFF.

The chain recombines TRBV10-2 with TRBJ2-7; D remains ambiguous. The CDR3 contains 14 residues. V gave up 2 bases and J gave up 6 bases, with 14 bases separating them. Germline loops: CDR1 WSHSY, CDR2 SAAADI. The CDR3 DNA reads as TGCGCCAGCAGTGAGGGTGGGCGCACGGGCGAGCAGTACTTC. It encodes CASSEGGRTGEQYF.

The chain couples TRBV9 to TRBJ2-1, with D possibly being TRBD2 (5 bases). This CDR3 contains 15 residues. Germline V CDR1 and CDR2: SGDLS, YYNGEE. V was pared by 4 bases and J by 0 bases, with 11 bases between. For the CDR3, the DNA is TGTGCCAGCAGCAGCAGCGGTGACTCCTACAATGAGCAGTTCTTC. This sequence encodes CASSSSGDSYNEQFF.